This T cell receptor (beta chain) was retrieved from a study of blood T cells in healthy people across ages (dated by TCRdb to about 2015). Notes on the research overall: In model experiments, template switching captured about one uniquely barcoded TCR beta cDNA molecule for every two T cells. Age-related changes in TCR beta repertoire diversity were measured in the study by deep sequencing normalized with unique cDNA molecular identifiers. The donors were split into four age groups: young (average roughly 15 years), middle-aged (roughly 39), aged (62) and long-lived (approximately 80). To avoid experimental bias, donors of different ages were distributed randomly across sequencing lanes. Two additional independent replicas of 1 million unique cDNA reads from the same blood draw were analyzed for two donors (one aged 18 to 30 and one aged 80 or older). The paper as a whole reports these results and caveats: Since profiling was done on bulk unsorted PBMCs, naive and antigen-experienced compartments could not be conclusively compared. Compared with the aged group, more naive CD4+ T cells, fewer expanded clones and increased TCR diversity were shown by the long-lived group, suggesting age selection. Estimates of total diversity based on one million sequenced T cells were regarded as lower bounds and as underestimates. As age increased, observed TCR beta diversity per million T cells dropped in a roughly linear way, and a significant reduction was already evident by age about 36. Because the CMV infection status of the donors was unknown, age-related changes in expanded clonotypes may potentially have been confounded. Observed TCR beta diversity correlated strongly with the percentage of naive T cells measured by flow cytometry.

The 35 to 40 donors, aged about 6 to 100 years, were systemically healthy Caucasian individuals from Russia. Each donor gave roughly 9.5 milliliters of peripheral blood, collected into EDTA-treated Vacutainer tubes. Ficoll-Paque density-gradient centrifugation was used to isolate PBMCs, with at least 7 million per sample. Trizol reagent was used to extract total RNA from PBMCs, with at least 5 micrograms per sample. For every donor, flow cytometry on a PBMC aliquot measured the percentage of naive CD45RAhigh/CD27high T cells. The library was built by means of 5' RACE. The data were produced on an Illumina HiSeq 2500. A second about 7 to 12 cycle PCR used a sample-barcoded 5' primer and a J-beta primer mix. Each TCR beta cDNA molecule received a unique molecular identifier from a template-switch 5' adaptor carrying 12 random nucleotides. Each sample yielded at least 2.5 million CDR3-containing paired-end reads. The Mint cDNA synthesis kit, primed by a TRBC-specific oligonucleotide, was used to synthesize first-strand cDNA from all RNA. After uracil-DNA glycosylase treatment, a first 18-cycle PCR used universal primers M1SS and BC2_uni_R on all cDNA. On the authors' methods: For normalization, 1 million high-quality reads were randomly selected from each sample, with every read carrying a distinct molecular identifier. Reads with shared molecular identifiers were discarded instead of being binned into consensus sequences. CDR3 identification, clonotype clustering and error correction used MiTCR with a Q25 quality threshold and the strictest error-elimination algorithm. A nonparametric unseen species model with Euler transformation was used to estimate a lower bound on total TCR beta diversity. TCRdb redid the processing of the public reads, applying fastp at Q25 and MiXCR, and retained in-frame beta chains. Duplicate CDR3 protein sequences are folded into a single record with the most common DNA and genes. TCRdb, not the authors, supplied the V and J calls. A total of over 1.5 million distinct CDR3 sequences appear in this sample, around half of them only once. Less than 2.5% of the sample belongs to the ten largest clones.

This clonotype was seen only a few times. Its antigen is currently not known. Within one base of it there is no much larger clone, and no base qualities were kept. The CDR3 covers 16 residues, taking in both the cysteine and the phenylalanine. Only the CDR3 part of the read is kept: 48 bases, read in frame from the first base. V loses 11 bases of germline sequence and J loses 0 bases, and the interval between the two ends is 20 bases. The clonotype was recovered from a woman in her thirties or forties in good health. Sequencing used blood. The chain is made from TRBV12-3 or TRBV12-4 and TRBJ2-1; TRBD1 is possibly the D segment (5 matching bases). CDR3 protein: CASQLRQGNSYNEQFF. The nucleotides read TGTGCCTCTCAGCTTAGGCAGGGAAACTCCTACAATGAGCAGTTCTTC.